The 17 T cell receptor beta chains below were found in one sample sequenced in a study of regulatory dendritic cells for organ transplantation. Clones were sequenced by immunoSEQ multiplex PCR, and TCRdb holds only the in-frame ones, with some missing. The sample lists 28,000 or so clones, roughly 80% occurring once. Sequencing was carried out using naive CD4+ T cells from blood. The sample's subset: CD45RA+ naive T cells. Receptors originate from a human donor in good health.

The V gene is TRBV10-3, the J gene TRBJ2-1, with TRBD2 identical over 11 bases. The CDR3 is 13 amino acids. Trimming removed 6 bases from V and 8 bases from J; junction bases left unmatched: 3. Germline CDR1 is ENHRY and CDR2 is SYGVKD. In DNA form, the CDR3 reads TGTGCCATCAGGGCTAGCGGGGGGCATGAGCAGTTCTTC. Translation: CAIRASGGHEQFF.

J is TRBJ2-3 and V is TRBV29-1, with 8 bases lining up with TRBD1. The germline V gene encodes CDR1 SQVTM and CDR2 ANQGSEA. Germline trimming cut 6 bases from V and 2 bases from J; bases unmatched to any gene: 4. This CDR3 is built from 13 residues. The CDR3 nucleotides read TGCAGCGTCTGGACAGGGCTCACAGATACGCAGTATTTT. Translating it yields CSVWTGLTDTQYF.

This clone was picked up one time. The chain is built from TRBV19 and TRBJ2-1; D gene uncertain. The germline gives CDR1 LNHDA, CDR2 SQIVND (reference sequence). Trimming cost V 6 bases and J 0 bases, with 3 bases left between them. The CDR3 spans 12 residues. CDR3 DNA sequence: TGTGCCAGTAGCCGCTCCTACAATGAGCAGTTCTTC. As protein: CASSRSYNEQFF.

The chain carries TRBV4-1 and TRBJ1-1, with TRBD1 matching over 10 bases. The CDR3 has 17 amino acids. V lost 1 base to trimming and J lost 4 bases; unmatched junction nucleotides: 9. Germline V gene sequence: CDR1 MGHRA, CDR2 YSYEKL. The CDR3 here is CASSQAPTGTGVTEAFF. DNA of the CDR3: TGCGCCAGCAGCCAAGCTCCGACCGGGACAGGGGTCACTGAAGCTTTCTTT.

The chain carries TRBV11-3 and TRBJ2-5; TRBD2 might be the D (5 bases). The germline V gene encodes CDR1 SGHNT and CDR2 YENEEA. The CDR3 covers 14 residues. The V and J ends lost 5 bases and 4 bases respectively, with 14 bases between them. Here the CDR3 DNA reads TGTGCCAGCAGCCCAAATACTCGGGGAGAGACCCAGTACTTC. Encoded protein: CASSPNTRGETQYF.

This chain connects TRBV9 to TRBJ2-5; TRBD2 aligns across 13 bases. Per germline, CDR1 SGDLS and CDR2 YYNGEE. The CDR3 covers 16 residues. V gave up 0 bases and J gave up 1 base; unmatched junction bases: 0. The CDR3 coding sequence is TGTGCCAGCAGCGTAGGACTAGCGGGGGGCCAAGAGACCCAGTACTTC. Protein sequence: CASSVGLAGGQETQYF.

The chain links TRBV27 to TRBJ2-7, with a possible D match to TRBD2 (6 bases). The length of the CDR3 is 14 residues. The germline CDR1 and CDR2 sequences are MNHEY and SMNVEV (reference sequence). V was pared by 6 bases and J by 4 bases, with 16 bases between. The CDR3 nucleotides read TGTGCCAGCAGGGATGGGACTCTCCTATACGAGCAGTACTTC. Translated, it gives CASRDGTLLYEQYF.

V and J are TRBV2 and TRBJ1-3; D perhaps matches TRBD1 (5 bases). The CDR3 length is 15 residues. Looked up from germline, CDR1 is SNHLY and CDR2 is FYNNEI. Trimming left V 5 bases short and J 0 bases short, with 11 bases between. The CDR3 loop reads CASSQGPRSGNTIYF. The CDR3 nucleotides are TGTGCCAGCAGTCAGGGTCCCCGCTCTGGAAACACCATATATTTT.

This chain links TRBV2 with TRBJ1-2; D remains ambiguous. The V end was cut by 3 bases, the J end by 2 bases, with 4 bases between. The CDR3 runs 12 residues. Germline V lookup: CDR1 SNHLY, CDR2 FYNNEI. CDR3 coding DNA: TGTGCCAGCAGTGACAGGAACTATGGCTACACCTTC. As protein: CASSDRNYGYTF. The whole variable domain, remainder taken from reference TRBV2 and TRBJ1-2, is EPEVTQTPSHQVTQMGQEVILRCVPISNHLYFYWYRQILGQKVEFLVSFYNNEISEKSEIFDDQFSVERPDGSNFTLKIRSTKLEDSAMYFCASSDRNYGYTFGSGTRLTVV.

V gene TRBV2 combines with J gene TRBJ1-1; 8 bases align to TRBD1. The CDR3 spans 18 residues. Unmatched junction bases numbered 14, after V lost 2 bases and J lost 3 bases. In germline, CDR1 is SNHLY, CDR2 FYNNEI. The CDR3 loop reads CASSEQGARFYVDTEAFF. As DNA, the CDR3 is TGTGCCAGCAGTGAACAGGGGGCGCGATTCTATGTGGACACTGAAGCTTTCTTT.

V usage is TRBV10-1 and J usage is TRBJ2-5; D is uncertain. CDR1 is WNHNN and CDR2 is SYGVQD in the germline V gene (reference sequence). V lost 10 bases and J 4 bases, leaving 4 bases between the germline ends. The CDR3 covers 9 residues. CDR3 sequence reads: CATRETQYF. As DNA, the CDR3 is TGCGCCACTAGAGAGACCCAGTACTTC.

J is TRBJ1-2 and V is TRBV7-2; unclear D gene. The V gene's germline CDR1 is SGHTA and CDR2 FQGNSA. Trimming cost V 8 bases and J 0 bases, with 13 bases left between them. The CDR3 length is 14 residues. This CDR3 reads CASGASTTNYGYTF. CDR3 in DNA: TGTGCCAGCGGAGCCAGTACCACTAACTATGGCTACACCTTC.

This rearrangement joins TRBV7-9 to TRBJ1-1, with 7 bases lining up with TRBD1. CDR3 size: 16 residues. Germline V gene lookup returns CDR1 SEHNR and CDR2 FQNEAQ (reference sequence). With 6 bases clipped from V and 1 base from J, the junction kept 11 bases outside the gene matches. The CDR3 loop is CASRGGAGGTNTEAFF. The CDR3 nucleotides read TGTGCCAGCAGAGGTGGGGCAGGGGGGACGAACACTGAAGCTTTCTTT.

The CDR3 region has the DNA TGTGCCAGTAGTGTGACAGGGGCCCAGAGGGGCCGTTCTGATTCACCCCTCCACTTT. It encodes CASSVTGAQRGRSDSPLHF. The chain links TRBV19 to TRBJ1-6; TRBD1 matches 8 bases. The CDR3 has 19 amino acids. J gave up 8 bases and V 5 bases, and 20 bases lay outside the gene matches. Germline V gene data show CDR1 as LNHDA and CDR2 as SQIVND (reference sequence).

A few counts support this clone. The genes are TRBV29-1 and TRBJ2-2, with 14 bases lining up with TRBD2. The CDR3 runs 17 residues. V dropped 5 bases and J dropped 0; count of bases not matched to a gene: 5. Germline loops: CDR1 SQVTM, CDR2 ANQGSEA. The CDR3 DNA reads TGCAGCGTTAGGACTAGCGGGGGGCCCGCGAACACCGGGGAGCTGTTTTTT. Its translation: CSVRTSGGPANTGELFF.

The chain joins TRBV2 to TRBJ1-3; D gene unclear. Trimming pared 6 bases from V and 0 bases from J, leaving 6 bases between. The CDR3 covers 13 residues. The germline V gene has CDR1 SNHLY and CDR2 FYNNEI. CDR3 residues: CASRQSSGNTIYF. CDR3 bases: TGTGCCAGCAGACAATCCTCTGGAAACACCATATATTTT. Looking up the rest from reference TRBV2 and TRBJ1-3 gives the full variable domain: EPEVTQTPSHQVTQMGQEVILRCVPISNHLYFYWYRQILGQKVEFLVSFYNNEISEKSEIFDDQFSVERPDGSNFTLKIRSTKLEDSAMYFCASRQSSGNTIYFGEGSWLTVV.

This sequence joins TRBV7-8 and TRBJ2-5; no firm D call. Trimming took 4 bases from V and 0 from J, leaving 6 bases between them. CDR3 length: 13 residues. Germline CDR1 SGHVS, CDR2 FQNEAQ. The CDR3 bases are TGTGCCAGCAGCTCCCAGTACCAAGAGACCCAGTACTTC. Translating gives CASSSQYQETQYF.